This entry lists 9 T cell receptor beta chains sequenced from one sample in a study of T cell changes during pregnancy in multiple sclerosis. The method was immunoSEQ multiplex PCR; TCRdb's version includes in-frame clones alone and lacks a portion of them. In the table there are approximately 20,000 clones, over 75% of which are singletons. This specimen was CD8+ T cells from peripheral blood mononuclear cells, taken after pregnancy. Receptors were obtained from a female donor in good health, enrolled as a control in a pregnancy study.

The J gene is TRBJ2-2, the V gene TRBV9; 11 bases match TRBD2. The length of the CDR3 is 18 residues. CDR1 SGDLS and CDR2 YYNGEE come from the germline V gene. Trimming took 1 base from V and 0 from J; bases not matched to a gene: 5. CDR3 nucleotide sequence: TGTGCCAGCAGCGTAACTGGACTAGCGGGCACGAACACCGGGGAGCTGTTTTTT. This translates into CASSVTGLAGTNTGELFF.

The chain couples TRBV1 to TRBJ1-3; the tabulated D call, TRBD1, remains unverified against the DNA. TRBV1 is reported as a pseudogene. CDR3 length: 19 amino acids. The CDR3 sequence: CTSSRVLQGASFLGNTIYF. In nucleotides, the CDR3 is TGCACCAGCAGCCGAGTGTTGCAGGGGGCAAGTTTCCTTGGAAACACCATATATTTT.

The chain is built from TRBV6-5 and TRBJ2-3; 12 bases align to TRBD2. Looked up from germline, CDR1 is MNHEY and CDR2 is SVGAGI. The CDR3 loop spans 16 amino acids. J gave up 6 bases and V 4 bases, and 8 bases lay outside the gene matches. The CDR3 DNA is TGTGCCAGCAGTTCTCCTAGCGGGGGGGCCAGCGATACGCAGTATTTT. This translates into CASSSPSGGASDTQYF.

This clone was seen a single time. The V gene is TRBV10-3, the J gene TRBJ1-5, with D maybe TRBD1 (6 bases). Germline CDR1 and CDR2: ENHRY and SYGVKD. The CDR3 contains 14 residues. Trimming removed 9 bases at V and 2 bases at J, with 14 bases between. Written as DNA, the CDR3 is TGTGCCATAAAACAGGGTCGGGGCAATCAGCCCCAGCATTTT. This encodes CAIKQGRGNQPQHF.

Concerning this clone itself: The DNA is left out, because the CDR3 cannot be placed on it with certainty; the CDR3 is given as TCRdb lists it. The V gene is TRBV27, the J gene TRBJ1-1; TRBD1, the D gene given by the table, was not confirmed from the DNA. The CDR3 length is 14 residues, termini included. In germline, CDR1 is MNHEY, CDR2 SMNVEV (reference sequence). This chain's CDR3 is CASSSSDSNTEAFF.

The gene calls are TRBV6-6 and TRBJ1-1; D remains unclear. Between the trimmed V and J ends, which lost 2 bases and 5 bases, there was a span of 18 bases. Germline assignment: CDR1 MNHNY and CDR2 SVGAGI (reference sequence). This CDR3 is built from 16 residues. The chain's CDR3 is CASSYGSGYPQTEAFF. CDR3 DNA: TGTGCCAGCAGTTACGGGTCGGGGTACCCCCAGACTGAAGCTTTCTTT.

Here the CDR3 DNA reads TGCGCCAGCAGCCCGAAAGGGGGCAGCTACAATGAGCAGTTCTTC. Protein: CASSPKGGSYNEQFF. V and J are TRBV4-1 and TRBJ2-1, with 7 positions matching TRBD1. V lost 4 bases to trimming and J lost 3 bases; unmatched junction nucleotides: 6. The CDR3 sequence is 15 residues long. Germline V gives CDR1 MGHRA, CDR2 YSYEKL.

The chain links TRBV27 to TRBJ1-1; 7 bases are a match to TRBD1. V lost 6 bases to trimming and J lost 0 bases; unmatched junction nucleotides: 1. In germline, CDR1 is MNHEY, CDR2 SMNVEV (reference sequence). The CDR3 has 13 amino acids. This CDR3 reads CASRTGLNTEAFF. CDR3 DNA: TGTGCCAGCAGGACAGGGTTGAACACTGAAGCTTTCTTT.

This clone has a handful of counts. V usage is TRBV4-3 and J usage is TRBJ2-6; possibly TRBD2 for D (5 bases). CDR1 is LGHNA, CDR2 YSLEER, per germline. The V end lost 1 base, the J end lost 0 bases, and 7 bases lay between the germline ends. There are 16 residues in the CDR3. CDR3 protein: CASSQGLASGANVLTF. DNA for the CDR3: TGCGCCAGCAGCCAAGGGCTAGCCTCTGGGGCCAACGTCCTGACTTTC.